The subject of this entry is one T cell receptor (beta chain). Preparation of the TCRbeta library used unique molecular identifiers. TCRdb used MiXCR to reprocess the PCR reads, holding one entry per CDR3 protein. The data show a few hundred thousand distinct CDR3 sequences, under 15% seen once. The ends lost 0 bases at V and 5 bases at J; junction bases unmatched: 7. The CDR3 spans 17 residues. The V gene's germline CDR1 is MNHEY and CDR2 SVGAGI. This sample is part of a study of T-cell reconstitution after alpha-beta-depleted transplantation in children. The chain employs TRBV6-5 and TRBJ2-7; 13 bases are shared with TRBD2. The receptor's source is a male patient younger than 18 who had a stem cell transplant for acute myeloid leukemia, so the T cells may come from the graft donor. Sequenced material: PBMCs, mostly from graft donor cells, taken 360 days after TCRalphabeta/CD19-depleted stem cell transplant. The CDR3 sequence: CASSYSGGLAGWNEQYF. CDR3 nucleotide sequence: TGTGCCAGCAGTTACTCGGGGGGACTAGCGGGATGGAACGAGCAGTACTTC.